The next 14 T cell receptor beta chains were all read from a single sample in a study of T-cell memory formation after mild COVID-19. TCRdb used MiXCR to reprocess the 5' RACE reads, holding one entry per CDR3 protein. The data hold 340,000 or so distinct CDR3 sequences, with 10% to 15% observed a single time. Source material: PBMCs or a T cell subset sorted from them (not recorded which). The source is a man aged 18-30 years who had mild COVID-19 (a few samples of this study predate the infection). Cell type and time point are not known.

This clonotype was detected many times. V usage is TRBV5-1 and J usage is TRBJ2-3; the D gene is possibly TRBD1 (5 bases). This CDR3 spans 14 amino acids. V was cut by 1 base and J by 4 bases, with 10 bases left in between. From germline, CDR1 is SGHRS and CDR2 YFSETQ. In DNA, the CDR3 is TGCGCCAGCAGCTTGAGAGCAGGGCCAGATACGCAGTATTTT. Its protein is CASSLRAGPDTQYF. Full variable domain (rest looked up from reference TRBV5-1 and TRBJ2-3): KAGVTQTPRYLIKTRGQQVTLSCSPISGHRSVSWYQQTPGQGLQFLFEYFSETQRNKGNFPGRFSGRQFSNSRSEMNVSTLELGDSALYLCASSLRAGPDTQYFGPGTRLTVL.

CDR3: CASSYSVFASETQYF. CDR3 DNA: TGTGCCAGCAGTTACTCGGTCTTCGCTTCAGAGACCCAGTACTTC. The chain employs TRBV6-5 and TRBJ2-5; no clear D. V lost 0 bases, J lost 4 bases, and 12 bases lay in between. Per germline, CDR1 MNHEY and CDR2 SVGAGI. The CDR3 is 15 amino acids.

The CDR3 DNA sequence: TGCGCCAGCAGCTTGGCCCTTACAGGGAACTATGGCTACACCTTC. Translation gives CASSLALTGNYGYTF. The rearrangement links TRBV5-1 to TRBJ1-2, with D possibly matching TRBD1 (6 bases). The CDR3 is 15 residues long. With 0 bases removed from V and 2 bases from J, the gap between germline ends came to 11 bases. Germline V CDR1 and CDR2: SGHRS, YFSETQ.

This chain joins TRBV6-2 or TRBV6-3 and TRBJ1-1; D remains ambiguous. Germline V CDR1 and CDR2: MNHEY, SVGEGT. This CDR3 contains 16 residues. V shed 4 bases and J shed 3 bases, with 18 bases lying between them. The CDR3 DNA reads TGTGCCAGCAGTTCCGTTATGGTGGTTACCGACACTGAAGCTTTCTTT. It encodes CASSSVMVVTDTEAFF.

This clonotype was observed a handful of times. The V gene is TRBV6-5, the J gene TRBJ2-5; no definite D call. The germline V gene encodes CDR1 MNHEY and CDR2 SVGAGI. This CDR3 has 15 residues. Deletions cut 0 bases from V and 5 bases from J, with 13 bases between. The CDR3 sequence is CASSYSPDVLETQYF. CDR3 bases: TGTGCCAGCAGTTACTCGCCGGATGTCCTCGAGACCCAGTACTTC.

The chain joins TRBV20-1 to TRBJ2-5; TRBD1 might be the D (6 bases). The CDR3 spans 12 residues. Between the trimmed V and J ends, which lost 6 bases and 4 bases, there was a span of 12 bases. CDR1 is DFQATT, CDR2 SNEGSKA, per germline (reference sequence). For the CDR3, the DNA is TGCAGTGCCTGGGGGCCGGGAGAGACCCAGTACTTC. Translation gives CSAWGPGETQYF.

This clonotype was counted between two and nine times. The chain employs TRBV6-6 and TRBJ1-2; a weak D match, TRBD1 (5 bases). V was trimmed by 2 bases and J by 1 base, leaving 14 bases between them. CDR1 MNHNY and CDR2 SVGAGI come from the germline V gene (reference sequence). The CDR3 consists of 16 residues. CDR3 nucleotide sequence: TGTGCCAGCAGTTACGGGGCTACGAGCGTTAACTATGGCTACACCTTC. This codes for CASSYGATSVNYGYTF.

This clonotype was detected ten times or more. The rearrangement links TRBV7-9 to TRBJ1-5, with 7 bases aligning to TRBD1. Germline loops: CDR1 SEHNR, CDR2 FQNEAQ (reference sequence). J gave up 5 bases and V 3 bases, and 10 bases lay outside the gene matches. The CDR3 covers 16 residues. The CDR3 loop reads CASSLETGRDDQPQHF. CDR3 DNA: TGTGCCAGCAGCTTGGAGACAGGGCGGGACGATCAGCCCCAGCATTTT. Drawing the rest from reference TRBV7-9 and TRBJ1-5, the complete variable domain is DTGVSQNPRHKITKRGQNVTFRCDPISEHNRLYWYRQTLGQGPEFLTYFQNEAQLEKSRLLSDRFSAERPKGSFSTLEIQRTEQGDSAMYLCASSLETGRDDQPQHFGDGTRLSIL.

This clonotype was picked up a small number of times. V is TRBV19 and J is TRBJ2-7, with D possibly matching TRBD2 (6 bases). Per the germline V gene, CDR1 is LNHDA and CDR2 is SQIVND (reference sequence). The CDR3 extends over 13 amino acids. Trimming removed 3 bases from V and 6 bases from J, with 12 bases in between. CDR3 amino acids: CASSMVGGGEQYF. DNA of the CDR3: TGTGCCAGTAGTATGGTCGGGGGAGGCGAGCAGTACTTC.

The chain is built from TRBV7-9 and TRBJ1-6; D remains ambiguous. The germline V and J ends were trimmed by 5 bases and 9 bases, with 14 bases remaining between them. The CDR3 contains 14 residues. CDR1 and CDR2 from the germline V gene are SEHNR and FQNEAQ (reference sequence). DNA of the CDR3: TGTGCCAGCAGCCCGTGGACGGCGGGTTCACCCCTCCACTTT. It yields the protein CASSPWTAGSPLHF.

The table lists this clonotype with a few counts. The CDR3, as DNA: TGTGCCAGCAGCACCTACACCTTAGTCAATGAGCAGTTCTTC. It yields the protein CASSTYTLVNEQFF. The chain couples TRBV9 to TRBJ2-1, with D hard to call. CDR1 SGDLS and CDR2 YYNGEE come from the germline V gene. V lost 4 bases to trimming and J lost 6 bases, with 14 bases between them. This CDR3 region has 14 residues.

This clonotype was detected ten times or more. The chain combines TRBV5-1 with TRBJ2-2; D not certain. CDR1 and CDR2 from the germline V gene are SGHRS and YFSETQ. The V end lost 4 bases, the J end lost 0 bases, and 10 bases lay between the germline ends. This CDR3 is built from 15 residues. In DNA form, the CDR3 reads TGCGCCAGCAGCAGCCGGACCACGAACACCGGGGAGCTGTTTTTT. Its translation: CASSSRTTNTGELFF.

This clonotype was detected only a few times. CDR3 sequence (DNA): TGCAGTGCTAGAGGGGAAGCTCAAGGATCTTCACCCCTCCACTTT. It codes for CSARGEAQGSSPLHF. The chain is built from TRBV20-1 and TRBJ1-6, with D unresolved. Trimming removed 1 base from V and 9 bases from J, with 16 bases in between. From germline, CDR1 is DFQATT and CDR2 SNEGSKA (reference sequence). The CDR3 has 15 amino acids.

This rearrangement joins TRBV7-2 to TRBJ2-5; D unclear. The CDR3 runs 13 residues. Germline CDR1 SGHTA, CDR2 FQGNSA. V was clipped by 6 bases and J by 0 bases, with 8 bases between them. CDR3 protein: CASSSGNQETQYF. CDR3 DNA: TGTGCCAGCAGTTCGGGCAACCAAGAGACCCAGTACTTC.